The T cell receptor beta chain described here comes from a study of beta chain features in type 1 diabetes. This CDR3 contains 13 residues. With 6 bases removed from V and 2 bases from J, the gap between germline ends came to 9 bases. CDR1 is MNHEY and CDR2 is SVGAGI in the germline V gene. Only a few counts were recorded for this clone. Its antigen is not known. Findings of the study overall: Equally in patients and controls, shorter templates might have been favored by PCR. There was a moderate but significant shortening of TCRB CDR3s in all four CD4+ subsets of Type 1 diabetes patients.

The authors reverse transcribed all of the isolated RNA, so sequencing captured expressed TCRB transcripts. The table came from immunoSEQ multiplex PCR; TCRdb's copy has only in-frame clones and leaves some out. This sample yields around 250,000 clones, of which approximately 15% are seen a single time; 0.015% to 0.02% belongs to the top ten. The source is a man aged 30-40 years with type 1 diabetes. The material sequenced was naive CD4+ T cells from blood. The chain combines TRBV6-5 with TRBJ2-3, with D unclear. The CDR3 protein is CASSLRFTDTQYF. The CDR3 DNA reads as TGTGCCAGCAGCCTTCGGTTCACAGATACGCAGTATTTT.